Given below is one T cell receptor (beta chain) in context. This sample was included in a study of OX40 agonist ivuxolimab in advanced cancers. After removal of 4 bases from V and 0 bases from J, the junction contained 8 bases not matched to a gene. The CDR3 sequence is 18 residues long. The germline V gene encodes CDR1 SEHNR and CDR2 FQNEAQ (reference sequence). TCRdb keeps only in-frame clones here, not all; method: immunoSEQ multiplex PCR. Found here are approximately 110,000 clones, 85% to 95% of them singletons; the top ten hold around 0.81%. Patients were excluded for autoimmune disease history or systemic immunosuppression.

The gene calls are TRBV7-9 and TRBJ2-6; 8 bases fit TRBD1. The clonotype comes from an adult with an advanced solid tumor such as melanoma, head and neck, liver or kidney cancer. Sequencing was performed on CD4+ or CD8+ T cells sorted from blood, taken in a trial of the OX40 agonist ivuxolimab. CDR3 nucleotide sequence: TGTGCCAGCAGCTCGCCAGGACAGGGTGACTCTGGGGCCAACGTCCTGACTTTC. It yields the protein CASSSPGQGDSGANVLTF.